The sequence of this T cell receptor (beta chain) was determined in a study of blood T cell repertoires in COVID-19. For the study at large: Specimens from acute and convalescent COVID-19 originated in the United States, Italy and Spain. From T cells, B-cell-depleted T cells, or PBMCs came the material, which was cDNA or gDNA.

This CDR3 is built from 16 residues. CDR1 GTSNPN and CDR2 SVGIG come from the germline V gene (reference sequence). With 3 bases removed from V and 0 bases from J, the gap between germline ends came to 12 bases. Original handling: Amplifying reference gene primers gave estimates of nucleated cell counts. Method: immunoSEQ multiplex PCR; TCRdb's copy keeps in-frame clones and lacks some. V and J calls and clone size are as listed in that table; D and trimming were resolved from the DNA. Of a few thousand clones detected, 86% appear once; the ten largest clones hold 18%. Material: peripheral blood. This sequence was found in a human donor in a cohort sampled during active COVID-19. The rearrangement uses TRBV30 and TRBJ1-6; D remains ambiguous. DNA for the CDR3: TGTGCCTGGAGCGATAAATCCAGCTCCTATAATTCACCCCTCCACTTT. Translation gives CAWSDKSSSYNSPLHF.